Listed here are 23 T cell receptor beta chains from one sample, sequenced in a study of T cell responses to AZD1222 COVID-19 vaccine. Method: immunoSEQ multiplex PCR; TCRdb's copy keeps in-frame clones and lacks some. The sample holds 98,000 or so clones, 86% seen once. The sample was peripheral blood, taken 28 days after the second dose of the MenACWY control vaccine. These TCRs come from an adult who received the MenACWY meningococcal vaccine as a control.

This clone was seen a few times. The chain combines TRBV3-1 (or the pseudogene TRBV3-2) with TRBJ1-4; 8 bases fit TRBD1. Germline lookup yields CDR1 LGHDT and CDR2 YNNKEL (reference sequence). The trim removed 6 bases at V and 8 bases at J, leaving 11 bases unmatched. The CDR3 length is 15 residues. CDR3 amino acids: CASSTGTGLGEKLFF. The CDR3 nucleotides are TGTGCCAGCAGTACCGGGACAGGCCTTGGAGAAAAACTGTTTTTT.

This sequence joins TRBV28 and TRBJ1-2; a possible D gene is TRBD1 (5 bases). V was trimmed by 1 base and J by 6 bases, leaving 12 bases between them. The CDR3 is made up of 14 amino acids. The germline V gene encodes CDR1 MDHEN and CDR2 SYDVKM. The CDR3 sequence is CASSLSSPRDGYTF. The CDR3 DNA reads TGTGCCAGCAGTTTATCTTCCCCCAGGGATGGCTACACCTTC.

V usage is TRBV19 and J usage is TRBJ2-2; D gene ambiguous. This CDR3 is 18 amino acids long. Germline V gene sequence: CDR1 LNHDA, CDR2 SQIVND (reference sequence). Trimming took 7 bases from V and 1 from J, leaving 22 bases between them. CDR3 protein: CASTGRPKIRGNTGELFF. CDR3 coding DNA: TGTGCCAGTACGGGCAGGCCCAAGATCAGAGGGAACACCGGGGAGCTGTTTTTT. Together with reference TRBV19 and TRBJ2-2, the CDR3 gives the full variable domain: DGGITQSPKYLFRKEGQNVTLSCEQNLNHDAMYWYRQDPGQGLRLIYYSQIVNDFQKGDIAEGYSVSREKKESFPLTVTSAQKNPTAFYLCASTGRPKIRGNTGELFFGEGSRLTVL.

V is TRBV5-1 and J is TRBJ2-5, with unresolved D. The V end lost 2 bases, the J end lost 1 base, and 12 bases lay between the germline ends. The CDR3 spans 15 residues. Germline loops: CDR1 SGHRS, CDR2 YFSETQ. The CDR3 DNA reads TGCGCCAGCAGCTTTCAGTTCAGGTCCCAAGAGACCCAGTACTTC. Translation: CASSFQFRSQETQYF. The complete variable domain, with remaining parts taken from reference TRBV5-1 and TRBJ2-5, reads KAGVTQTPRYLIKTRGQQVTLSCSPISGHRSVSWYQQTPGQGLQFLFEYFSETQRNKGNFPGRFSGRQFSNSRSEMNVSTLELGDSALYLCASSFQFRSQETQYFGPGTRLLVL.

This clone showed up just once. This chain's CDR3 is CASSESPGLAETQYF. Here the CDR3 DNA reads TGTGCCAGCAGTGAGAGTCCCGGTCTTGCAGAGACCCAGTACTTC. This chain uses TRBV2 with TRBJ2-5; D is unclear. Trimming took 3 bases from V and 4 from J, leaving 15 bases between them. This CDR3 has 15 amino acids. The germline CDR1 and CDR2 sequences are SNHLY and FYNNEI.

The chain links TRBV6-5 to TRBJ1-1; tentatively, D is TRBD1 (6 bases). Trimming took 5 bases from V and 3 from J, leaving 13 bases between them. The CDR3 is made up of 14 amino acids. In germline, CDR1 is MNHEY, CDR2 SVGAGI. DNA of the CDR3: TGTGCCAGCAGTAGGGCGCAGGGGTACACTGAAGCTTTCTTT. Its protein product is CASSRAQGYTEAFF.

The V gene is TRBV4-1, the J gene TRBJ1-3; D perhaps matches TRBD1 (5 bases). Trimming shortened V by 4 bases and J by 4 bases, and 14 bases separated the two germline ends. The germline V gene encodes CDR1 MGHRA and CDR2 YSYEKL. The CDR3 contains 15 residues. Here the CDR3 reads CASSPRMGQGNTIYF. CDR3 nucleotides: TGCGCCAGCAGCCCGCGGATGGGGCAGGGAAACACCATATATTTT.

V is TRBV4-1 and J is TRBJ1-2; D call uncertain. The CDR3 runs to 14 residues. The V and J ends lost 1 base and 4 bases respectively, with 10 bases between them. Looked up from germline, CDR1 is MGHRA and CDR2 is YSYEKL. DNA for the CDR3: TGCGCCAGCAGCCAAGCGGCCAGACGCTATGGCTACACCTTC. It yields the protein CASSQAARRYGYTF.

CDR3 protein: CASSLERGSYEQYF. CDR3 nucleotide sequence: TGTGCCAGCAGCTTAGAGCGGGGGTCCTACGAGCAGTACTTC. This chain connects TRBV7-2 to TRBJ2-7; 8 bases map to TRBD2. The CDR3 covers 14 residues. Germline CDR1 reads SGHTA; CDR2 reads FQGNSA. Germline trimming cut 1 base from V and 1 base from J; bases unmatched to any gene: 0.

CDR3 nucleotides: TGTGCCAGCAGTTTATCGTGGCAGGGGCGCAACTATGGCTACACCTTC. Its translation is CASSLSWQGRNYGYTF. The V and J genes are TRBV27 and TRBJ1-2; D might be TRBD1 (6 bases). V was pared by 0 bases and J by 2 bases, with 13 bases between. CDR1 is MNHEY and CDR2 is SMNVEV in the germline V gene (reference sequence). The CDR3 totals 16 residues.

For this clone: Mismatch with germline at one junction end may stem from a read error. V is TRBV28 and J is TRBJ2-7; no clear D gene. Germline V CDR1 and CDR2: MDHEN, SYDVKM. This CDR3 comprises 14 residues. The CDR3 is CASSLTEGSSEQYF. DNA of the CDR3: TGTGCCAGCAGTTTGACCGAAGGCTCCTCCGAGCAGTACTTC.

This clone was found once. The rearrangement links TRBV28 to TRBJ2-7; D unclear. Trimming left V 8 bases short and J 2 bases short, with 10 bases between. This CDR3 has 12 amino acids. Germline CDR1 MDHEN, CDR2 SYDVKM. DNA for the CDR3: TGTGCCAGCTGCCGGGCCCCCTACGAGCAGTACTTC. It encodes CASCRAPYEQYF.

The rearrangement uses TRBV28 and TRBJ1-1; 10 bases are a match to TRBD1. The CDR3 is 15 amino acids. Per germline, CDR1 MDHEN and CDR2 SYDVKM. The J segment lost 5 bases and the V segment lost 6 bases, leaving 9 bases of the junction unmatched. CDR3 DNA sequence: TGTGCCAGCAGGGCCTCAGGGACAGGGGTTACTGAAGCTTTCTTT. Translation: CASRASGTGVTEAFF.

This clone was detected only a few times. The chain joins TRBV5-5 to TRBJ1-2; TRBD1 is a possible D gene (6 bases). Germline V gene data show CDR1 as SGHKS and CDR2 as YYEKEE (reference sequence). With 4 bases removed from V and 4 bases from J, the gap between germline ends came to 20 bases. This CDR3 contains 16 residues. The CDR3 nucleotides read TGTGCCAGCAGCCCCGCGGGGGGGGACAAGGGCTATGGCTACACCTTC. Amino acid sequence: CASSPAGGDKGYGYTF.

The CDR3 sequence is CSVVGNLEDAGNTIYF. CDR3 nucleotide sequence: TGCAGCGTTGTGGGGAACCTGGAGGATGCTGGAAACACCATATATTTT. V gene TRBV29-1 combines with J gene TRBJ1-3; D call uncertain. CDR1 and CDR2 (germline): SQVTM, ANQGSEA. V shed 4 bases and J shed 2 bases, with 18 bases lying between them. The CDR3 is 16 residues long.

J is TRBJ1-6 and V is TRBV4-3; 9 bases align to TRBD1. V gave up 0 bases and J gave up 10 bases; unmatched junction bases: 4. Looked up from germline, CDR1 is LGHNA and CDR2 is YSLEER. The length of the CDR3 is 15 residues. CDR3 in DNA: TGCGCCAGCAGCCAAGAGGGACAGGGAAGATCACCCCTCCACTTT. Translated, it gives CASSQEGQGRSPLHF.

This chain joins TRBV4-3 and TRBJ2-3, with a weak D call TRBD2 (5 bases). Trimming stripped 1 base from V and 0 bases from J, with 5 bases between. There are 14 residues in the CDR3. CDR1 and CDR2 from the germline V gene are LGHNA and YSLEER. The CDR3 loop reads CASSQGTSTDTQYF. The DNA of the CDR3 is TGCGCCAGCAGCCAAGGGACTAGCACAGATACGCAGTATTTT.

The chain is built from TRBV7-2 and TRBJ1-6; no clear D. The CDR3 is made up of 13 amino acids. Germline loops: CDR1 SGHTA, CDR2 FQGNSA. Between the trimmed V and J ends, which lost 1 base and 7 bases, there was a span of 5 bases. The CDR3: CASSLGGNSPLHF. The DNA for the CDR3 is TGTGCCAGCAGCTTAGGAGGGAATTCACCCCTCCACTTT.

The V call is TRBV10-3, the J call TRBJ1-2, with D possibly being TRBD1 (6 bases). Deletions cut 3 bases from V and 1 base from J, with 15 bases between. Germline V lookup: CDR1 ENHRY, CDR2 SYGVKD. The CDR3 has 16 amino acids. CDR3 region: CAISEGGAQINYGYTF. The CDR3 nucleotides read TGTGCCATCAGTGAAGGGGGGGCGCAGATTAACTATGGCTACACCTTC.

V and J are TRBV6-2 or TRBV6-3 and TRBJ2-7; D not resolved. The CDR3 spans 16 residues. Trimming pared 4 bases from V and 2 bases from J, leaving 18 bases between. The germline gives CDR1 MNHEY, CDR2 SVGEGT. CDR3 coding DNA: TGTGCCAGCAGTTTCTCCACGGCAGGTGCCACCTACGAGCAGTACTTC. Amino acids: CASSFSTAGATYEQYF.

The gene calls are TRBV5-1 and TRBJ1-1; 7 positions match TRBD1. CDR3 size: 13 residues. The V gene's germline CDR1 is SGHRS and CDR2 YFSETQ. V was clipped by 5 bases and J by 3 bases; unmatched bases: 4. The DNA of the CDR3 is TGCGCCAGCAGTCCAACAGGGGACACTGAAGCTTTCTTT. It translates to CASSPTGDTEAFF.

This chain links TRBV6-5 with TRBJ1-2; D is undetermined. Germline V lookup: CDR1 MNHEY, CDR2 SVGAGI. There are 15 residues in the CDR3. V lost 0 bases, J lost 8 bases, and 16 bases lay in between. CDR3 in DNA: TGTGCCAGCAGTTACTCGAAGGCGGAGGGTTGGGGCTACACCTTC. Translated, it gives CASSYSKAEGWGYTF.

The rearrangement links TRBV7-9 to TRBJ1-2, with TRBD1 matching over 9 bases. Germline V CDR1 and CDR2: SEHNR, FQNEAQ (reference sequence). V was clipped by 7 bases and J by 4 bases; unmatched bases: 13. The CDR3 is made up of 16 amino acids. The CDR3 region is CASTRYRDRVAYGYTF. CDR3 coding DNA: TGTGCCAGCACCCGTTACCGGGACAGGGTGGCCTATGGCTACACCTTC.